This T cell receptor (beta chain) was sequenced in a study of regulatory T cells in long-lasting Graves disease. Time point described: persistent/refractory GD, antithyroid drugs over 5 years with positive TRAb. Making the TCR library involved RNA that had been extracted from PBMCs. American Thyroid Association guidelines were used to diagnose Graves' disease. Investigators prepared the TCR beta libraries by applying iRepertoire HTBI primers and Arm-PCR of CDR3 regions. MiXCR, applied by TCRdb to the multiplex PCR reads, yields one record per CDR3 protein. The sample lists more than 650,000 distinct CDR3 sequences, 25% to 30% occurring once. Germline lookup yields CDR1 DFQATT and CDR2 SNEGSKA (reference sequence). The CDR3 spans 14 residues. V lost 3 bases and J 0 bases, leaving 11 bases between the germline ends. This clonotype was recorded a few times.

The sample in question was peripheral blood mononuclear cells (PBMCs), obtained when the disease was refractory, from a patient treated with antithyroid drugs. The V gene is TRBV20-1, the J gene TRBJ1-2; a weak D match, TRBD1 (5 bases). This receptor was obtained from a female donor with Graves disease. Here the CDR3 reads CSASYPGTNYGYTF. The CDR3 nucleotides read TGCAGTGCTAGTTATCCAGGGACTAACTATGGCTACACCTTC.